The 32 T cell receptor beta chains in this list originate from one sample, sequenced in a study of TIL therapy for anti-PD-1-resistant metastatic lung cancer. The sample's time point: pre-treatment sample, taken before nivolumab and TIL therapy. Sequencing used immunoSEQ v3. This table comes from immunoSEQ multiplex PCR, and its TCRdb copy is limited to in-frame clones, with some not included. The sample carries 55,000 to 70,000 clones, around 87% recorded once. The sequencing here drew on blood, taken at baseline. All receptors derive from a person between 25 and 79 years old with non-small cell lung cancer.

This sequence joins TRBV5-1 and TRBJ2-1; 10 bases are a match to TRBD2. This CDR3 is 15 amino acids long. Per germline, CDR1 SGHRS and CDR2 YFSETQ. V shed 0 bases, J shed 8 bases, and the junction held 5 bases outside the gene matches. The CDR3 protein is CASSLGLAGVDEQFF. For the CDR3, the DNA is TGCGCCAGCAGCTTGGGGCTAGCGGGGGTGGATGAGCAGTTCTTC.

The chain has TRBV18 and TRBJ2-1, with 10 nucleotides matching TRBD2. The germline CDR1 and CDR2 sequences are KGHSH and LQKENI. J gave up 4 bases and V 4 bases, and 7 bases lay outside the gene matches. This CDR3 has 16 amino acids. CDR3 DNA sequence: TGTGCCAGCTCACGAGCGGGAGGGGTCGTTTACAATGAGCAGTTCTTC. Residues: CASSRAGGVVYNEQFF.

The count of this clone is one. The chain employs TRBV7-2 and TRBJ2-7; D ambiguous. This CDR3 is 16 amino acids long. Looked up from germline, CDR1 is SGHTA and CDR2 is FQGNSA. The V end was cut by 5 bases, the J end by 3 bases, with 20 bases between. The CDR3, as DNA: TGTGCCAGCAGCCGGTATAGCATCGGTCCGATCTACGAGCAGTACTTC. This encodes CASSRYSIGPIYEQYF.

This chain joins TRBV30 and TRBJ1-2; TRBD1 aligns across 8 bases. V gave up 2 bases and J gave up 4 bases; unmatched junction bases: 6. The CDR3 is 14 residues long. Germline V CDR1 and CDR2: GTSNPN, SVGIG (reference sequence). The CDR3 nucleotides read TGTGCCTGGAGTTCCGCTCAGGGGGCCTATGGCTACACCTTC. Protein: CAWSSAQGAYGYTF.

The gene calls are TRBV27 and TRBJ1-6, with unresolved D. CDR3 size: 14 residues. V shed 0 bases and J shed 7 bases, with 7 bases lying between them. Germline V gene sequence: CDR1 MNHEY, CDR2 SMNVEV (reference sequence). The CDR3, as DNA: TGTGCCAGCAGTTTATCGTCAGCAAATTCACCCCTCCACTTT. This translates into CASSLSSANSPLHF.

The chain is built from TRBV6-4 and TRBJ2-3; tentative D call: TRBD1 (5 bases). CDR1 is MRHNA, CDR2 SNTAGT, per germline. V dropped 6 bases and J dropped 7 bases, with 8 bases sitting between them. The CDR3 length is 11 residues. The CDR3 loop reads CASRQGYTQYF. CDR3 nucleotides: TGTGCCAGCAGGCAGGGTTATACGCAGTATTTT.

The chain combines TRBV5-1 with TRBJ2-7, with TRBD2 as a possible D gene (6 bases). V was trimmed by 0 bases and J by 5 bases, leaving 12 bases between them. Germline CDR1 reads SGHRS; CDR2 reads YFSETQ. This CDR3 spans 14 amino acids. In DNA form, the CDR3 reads TGCGCCAGCAGCTTGGCCTCTTGGGGGGACGAGCAGTACTTC. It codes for CASSLASWGDEQYF.

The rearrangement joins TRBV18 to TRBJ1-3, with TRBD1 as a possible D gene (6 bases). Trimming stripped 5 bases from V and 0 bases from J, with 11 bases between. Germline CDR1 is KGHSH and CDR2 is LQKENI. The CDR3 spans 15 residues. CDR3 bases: TGTGCCAGCTCAACCGGACAGAGCTCTGGAAACACCATATATTTT. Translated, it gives CASSTGQSSGNTIYF.

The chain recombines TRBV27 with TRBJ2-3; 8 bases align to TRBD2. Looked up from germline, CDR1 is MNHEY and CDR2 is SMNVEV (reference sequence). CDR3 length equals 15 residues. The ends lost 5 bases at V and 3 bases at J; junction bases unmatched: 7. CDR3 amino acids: CASSRSGLVTDTQYF. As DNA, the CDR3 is TGTGCCAGCAGTCGGTCGGGACTAGTGACAGATACGCAGTATTTT.

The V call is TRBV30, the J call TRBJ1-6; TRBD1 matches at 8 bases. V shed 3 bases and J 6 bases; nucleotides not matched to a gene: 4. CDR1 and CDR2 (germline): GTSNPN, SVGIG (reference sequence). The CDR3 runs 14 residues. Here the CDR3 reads CAWSADRVNSPLHF. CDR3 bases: TGTGCCTGGAGCGCGGACAGGGTTAATTCACCCCTCCACTTT. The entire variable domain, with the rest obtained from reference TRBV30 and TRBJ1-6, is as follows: SQTIHQWPATLVQPVGSPLSLECTVEGTSNPNLYWYRQAAGRGLQLLFYSVGIGQISSEVPQNLSASRPQDRQFILSSKKLLLSDSGFYLCAWSADRVNSPLHFGNGTRLTVT.

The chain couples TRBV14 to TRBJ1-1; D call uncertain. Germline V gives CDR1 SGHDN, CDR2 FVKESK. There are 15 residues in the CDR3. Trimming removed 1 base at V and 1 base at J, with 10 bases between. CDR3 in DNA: TGTGCCAGCAGCCAAGTTGCGATGGGGAACACTGAAGCTTTCTTT. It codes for CASSQVAMGNTEAFF. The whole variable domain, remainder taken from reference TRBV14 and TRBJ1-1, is EAGVTQFPSHSVIEKGQTVTLRCDPISGHDNLYWYRRVMGKEIKFLLHFVKESKQDESGMPNNRFLAERTGGTYSTLKVQPAELEDSGVYFCASSQVAMGNTEAFFGQGTRLTVV.

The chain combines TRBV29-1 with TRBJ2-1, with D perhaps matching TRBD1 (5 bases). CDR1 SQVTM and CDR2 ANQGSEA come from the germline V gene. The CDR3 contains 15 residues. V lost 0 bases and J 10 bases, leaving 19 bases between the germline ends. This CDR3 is CSVEDQYPTKGEQFF. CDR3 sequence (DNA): TGCAGCGTTGAAGACCAGTATCCTACGAAGGGGGAGCAGTTCTTC.

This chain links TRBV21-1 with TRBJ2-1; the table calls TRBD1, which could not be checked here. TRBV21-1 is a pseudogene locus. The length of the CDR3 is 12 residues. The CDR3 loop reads CASLLGAGDVFF. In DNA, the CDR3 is TGTGCCAGTCTGCTGGGGGCAGGGGACGTGTTCTTC.

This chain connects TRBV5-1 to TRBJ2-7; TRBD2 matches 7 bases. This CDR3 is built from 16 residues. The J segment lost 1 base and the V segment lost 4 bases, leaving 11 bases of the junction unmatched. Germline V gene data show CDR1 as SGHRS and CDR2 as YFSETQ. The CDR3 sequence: CASSPAQGGGSYEQYF. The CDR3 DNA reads TGCGCCAGCAGCCCGGCTCAGGGCGGGGGATCCTACGAGCAGTACTTC.

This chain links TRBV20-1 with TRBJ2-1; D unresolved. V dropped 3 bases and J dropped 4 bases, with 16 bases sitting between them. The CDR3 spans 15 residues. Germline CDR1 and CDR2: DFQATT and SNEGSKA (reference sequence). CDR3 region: CSASSLYHTYNEQFF. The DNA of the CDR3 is TGCAGTGCTAGTAGTCTCTACCACACTTACAATGAGCAGTTCTTC.

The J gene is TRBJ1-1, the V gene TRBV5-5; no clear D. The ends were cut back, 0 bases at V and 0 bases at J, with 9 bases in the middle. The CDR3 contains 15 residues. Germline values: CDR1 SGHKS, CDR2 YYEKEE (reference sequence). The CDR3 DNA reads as TGTGCCAGCAGCTTGGAACAGTATTTGAACACTGAAGCTTTCTTT. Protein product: CASSLEQYLNTEAFF.

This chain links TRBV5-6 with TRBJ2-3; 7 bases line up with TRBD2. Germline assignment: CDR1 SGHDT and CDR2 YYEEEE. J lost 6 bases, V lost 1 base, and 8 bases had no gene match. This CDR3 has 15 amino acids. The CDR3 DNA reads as TGTGCCAGCAGCTTGTTGAGTGCGGGAGCTGATACGCAGTATTTT. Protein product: CASSLLSAGADTQYF.

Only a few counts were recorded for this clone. Written as DNA, the CDR3 is TGCGCCAGCAGCACTGACAGGGGGGGGTCCTATAATTCACCCCTCCACTTT. Translation: CASSTDRGGSYNSPLHF. The rearrangement links TRBV4-1 to TRBJ1-6; 9 positions agree with TRBD1. This CDR3 comprises 17 residues. Germline trimming cut 5 bases from V and 1 base from J; bases unmatched to any gene: 6. The V gene's germline CDR1 is MGHRA and CDR2 YSYEKL.

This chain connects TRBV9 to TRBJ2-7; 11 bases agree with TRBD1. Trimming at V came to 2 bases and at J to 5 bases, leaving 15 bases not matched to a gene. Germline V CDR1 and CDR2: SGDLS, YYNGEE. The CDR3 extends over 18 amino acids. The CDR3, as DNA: TGTGCCAGCAGCGTGGGGACCGGGACAGGGGGTTCCCCCCACGAGCAGTACTTC. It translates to CASSVGTGTGGSPHEQYF.

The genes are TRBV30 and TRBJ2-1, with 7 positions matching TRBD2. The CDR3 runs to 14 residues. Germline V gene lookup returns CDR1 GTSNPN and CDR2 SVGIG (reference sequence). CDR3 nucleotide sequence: TGTGGGTTTCGCTATGCGGGGGTATACAATGAGCAGTTCTTC. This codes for CGFRYAGVYNEQFF.

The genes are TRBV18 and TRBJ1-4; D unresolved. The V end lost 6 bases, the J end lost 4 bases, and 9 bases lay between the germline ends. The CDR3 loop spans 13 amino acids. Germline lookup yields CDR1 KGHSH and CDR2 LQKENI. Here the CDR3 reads CASSPGNNEKLFF. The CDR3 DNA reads TGTGCCAGCTCCCCGGGGAATAATGAAAAACTGTTTTTT.

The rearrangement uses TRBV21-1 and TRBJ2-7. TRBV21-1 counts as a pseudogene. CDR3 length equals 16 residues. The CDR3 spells CASSNNVGDTGGEQYF. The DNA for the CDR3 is TGTGCCAGCAGCAATAACGTGGGGGACACCGGGGGCGAGCAGTACTTC.

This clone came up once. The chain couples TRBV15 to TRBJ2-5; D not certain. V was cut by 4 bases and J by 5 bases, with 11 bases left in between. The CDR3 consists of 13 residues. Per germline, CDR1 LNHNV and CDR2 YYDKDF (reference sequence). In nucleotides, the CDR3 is TGTGCCACCAGCAAAAATACCGGGGAGACCCAGTACTTC. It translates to CATSKNTGETQYF.

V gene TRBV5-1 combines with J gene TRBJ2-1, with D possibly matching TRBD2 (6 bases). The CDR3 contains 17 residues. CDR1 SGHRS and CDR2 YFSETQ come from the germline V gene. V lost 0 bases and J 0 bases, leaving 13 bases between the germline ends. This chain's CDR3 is CASSLEVGGSSYNEQFF. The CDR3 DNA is TGCGCCAGCAGCTTGGAGGTCGGGGGAAGCTCCTACAATGAGCAGTTCTTC.

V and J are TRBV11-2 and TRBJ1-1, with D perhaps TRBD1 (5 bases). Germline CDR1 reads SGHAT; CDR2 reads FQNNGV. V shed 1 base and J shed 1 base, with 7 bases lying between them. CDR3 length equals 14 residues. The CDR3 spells CASSLVGGNTEAFF. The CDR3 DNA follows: TGTGCCAGCAGCTTAGTTGGGGGGAACACTGAAGCTTTCTTT.

The CDR3 DNA reads as TGTGCCAGCAGCCGGCCTAAAAAAAATGAGCAGTTCTTC. Translation gives CASSRPKKNEQFF. The chain carries TRBV4-2 and TRBJ2-1; D is uncertain. There are 13 residues in the CDR3. Per the germline V gene, CDR1 is LGHNA and CDR2 is YNFKEQ. The germline V and J ends were trimmed by 4 bases and 7 bases, with 11 bases remaining between them.

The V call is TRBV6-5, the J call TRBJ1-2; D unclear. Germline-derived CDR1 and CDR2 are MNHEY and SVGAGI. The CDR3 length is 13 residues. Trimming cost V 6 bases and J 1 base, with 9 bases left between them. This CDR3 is CASSRAGNYGYTF. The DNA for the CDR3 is TGTGCCAGCAGCCGCGCGGGTAACTATGGCTACACCTTC.

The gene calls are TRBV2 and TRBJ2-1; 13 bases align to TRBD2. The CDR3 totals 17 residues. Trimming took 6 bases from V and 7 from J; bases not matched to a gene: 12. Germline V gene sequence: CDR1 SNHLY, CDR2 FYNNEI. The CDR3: CASSKTSGRALINEQFF. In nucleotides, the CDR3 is TGTGCCAGCAGCAAAACTAGCGGGAGGGCCTTAATAAATGAGCAGTTCTTC.

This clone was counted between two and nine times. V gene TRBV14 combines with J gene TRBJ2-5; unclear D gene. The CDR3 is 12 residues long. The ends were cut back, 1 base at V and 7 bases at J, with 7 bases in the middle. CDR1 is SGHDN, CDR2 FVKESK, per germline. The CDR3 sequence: CASSQVSGTQYF. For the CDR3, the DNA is TGTGCCAGCAGCCAAGTTTCGGGGACCCAGTACTTC.

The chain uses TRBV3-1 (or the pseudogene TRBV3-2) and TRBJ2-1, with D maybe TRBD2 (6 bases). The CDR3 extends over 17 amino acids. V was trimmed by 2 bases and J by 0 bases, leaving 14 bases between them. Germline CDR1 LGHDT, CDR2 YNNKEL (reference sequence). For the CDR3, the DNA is TGTGCCAGCAGCCAAAGGTCCGGGGGTATCTCCTACAATGAGCAGTTCTTC. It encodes CASSQRSGGISYNEQFF.

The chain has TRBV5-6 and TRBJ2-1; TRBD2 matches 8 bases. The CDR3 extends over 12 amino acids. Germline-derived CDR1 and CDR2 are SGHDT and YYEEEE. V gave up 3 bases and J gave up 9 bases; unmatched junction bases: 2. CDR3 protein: CASSWTSPEQFF. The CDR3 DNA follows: TGTGCCAGCAGCTGGACTAGCCCTGAGCAGTTCTTC.

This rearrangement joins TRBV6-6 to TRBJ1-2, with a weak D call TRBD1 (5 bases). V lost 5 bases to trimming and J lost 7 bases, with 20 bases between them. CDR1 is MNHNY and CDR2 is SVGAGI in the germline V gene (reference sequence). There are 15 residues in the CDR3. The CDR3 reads CASSPGGRGAGGYTF. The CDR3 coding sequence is TGTGCCAGCAGTCCCGGGGGGAGGGGAGCTGGTGGCTACACCTTC.